These 15 T cell receptor beta chains share one sample of origin, sequenced in a study of blood T cell repertoires in COVID-19. This table comes from immunoSEQ multiplex PCR, and its TCRdb copy is limited to in-frame clones, with some not included. The sample yields around 140,000 clones, 80% seen once. Sample: peripheral blood. The receptor set was obtained from a man in his 70s who had recovered from COVID-19.

The chain is built from TRBV15 and TRBJ2-3, with 7 bases lining up with TRBD2. The CDR3 spans 14 residues. The trim removed 7 bases at V and 2 bases at J, leaving 6 bases unmatched. Germline loops: CDR1 LNHNV, CDR2 YYDKDF (reference sequence). For the CDR3, the DNA is TGTGCCACCATGGCTAGCGGCTACACAGATACGCAGTATTTT. This encodes CATMASGYTDTQYF.

The chain uses TRBV5-1 and TRBJ1-6; tentatively, D is TRBD1 (5 bases). Germline CDR1 SGHRS, CDR2 YFSETQ. The CDR3 totals 15 residues. V was trimmed by 0 bases and J by 7 bases, leaving 11 bases between them. CDR3 sequence: CASSLEGTVNSPLHF. CDR3 in DNA: TGCGCCAGCAGCTTGGAAGGGACTGTGAATTCACCCCTCCACTTT.

The chain uses TRBV3-1 (or the pseudogene TRBV3-2) and TRBJ2-5; possibly TRBD1 for D (8 bases). This CDR3 is 18 amino acids long. V was trimmed by 0 bases and J by 4 bases, leaving 21 bases between them. The germline gives CDR1 LGHDT, CDR2 YNNKEL (reference sequence). The CDR3 is CASSQEDPRTGRGETQYF. As DNA, the CDR3 is TGTGCCAGCAGCCAAGAGGACCCTCGGACAGGGAGGGGAGAGACCCAGTACTTC.

The rearrangement links TRBV2 to TRBJ1-6; TRBD1 is a possible D gene (5 bases). V shed 2 bases and J shed 15 bases, with 14 bases lying between them. CDR3 length: 13 residues. Germline V gives CDR1 SNHLY, CDR2 FYNNEI. The CDR3 loop is CASSESRALLLHF. The DNA of the CDR3 is TGTGCCAGCAGTGAATCCAGGGCACTTCTCCTCCACTTT. The whole variable domain, remainder taken from reference TRBV2 and TRBJ1-6, is EPEVTQTPSHQVTQMGQEVILRCVPISNHLYFYWYRQILGQKVEFLVSFYNNEISEKSEIFDDQFSVERPDGSNFTLKIRSTKLEDSAMYFCASSESRALLLHFGNGTRLTVT.

This rearrangement joins TRBV27 to TRBJ2-7, with a tentative D call TRBD2 (6 bases). Germline lookup yields CDR1 MNHEY and CDR2 SMNVEV (reference sequence). V lost 3 bases, J lost 1 base, and 13 bases lay in between. This CDR3 region has 15 residues. Here the CDR3 reads CASSFGDGRSYEQYF. CDR3 sequence (DNA): TGTGCCAGCAGTTTTGGGGACGGGAGATCCTACGAGCAGTACTTC.

This clone was detected only a few times. V and J are TRBV27 and TRBJ2-1; D is possibly TRBD2 (5 bases). Trimming shortened V by 2 bases and J by 5 bases, and 7 bases separated the two germline ends. CDR3 length: 13 residues. The V gene's germline CDR1 is MNHEY and CDR2 SMNVEV (reference sequence). This CDR3 is CASSLTGNNEQFF. The CDR3 nucleotides are TGTGCCAGCAGTTTAACGGGGAACAATGAGCAGTTCTTC.

This chain joins TRBV3-1 (or the pseudogene TRBV3-2) and TRBJ2-1; 14 bases agree with TRBD2. The germline CDR1 and CDR2 sequences are LGHDT and YNNKEL (reference sequence). The CDR3 covers 16 residues. V was pared by 4 bases and J by 4 bases, with 3 bases of the junction left unmatched. The CDR3, as DNA: TGTGCCAGCAGCCTCCGGACTAGCGGGAGGTACAATGAGCAGTTCTTC. It encodes CASSLRTSGRYNEQFF.

This chain links TRBV5-1 with TRBJ2-1; 8 bases fit TRBD2. Germline V gene lookup returns CDR1 SGHRS and CDR2 YFSETQ. J was trimmed by 8 bases and V by 0 bases; bases with no gene match: 7. The CDR3 covers 15 residues. The CDR3 reads CASSLGASGFYEQFF. DNA of the CDR3: TGCGCCAGCAGCTTGGGGGCTAGCGGGTTCTATGAGCAGTTCTTC.

The CDR3 spells CASSEYQGRGGYTF. CDR3 DNA sequence: TGTGCCAGCAGTGAATACCAGGGAAGAGGTGGCTACACCTTC. J is TRBJ1-2 and V is TRBV2; D is perhaps TRBD1 (5 bases). Trimming removed 2 bases from V and 7 bases from J, with 14 bases in between. The CDR3 sequence is 14 residues long. Germline CDR1 SNHLY, CDR2 FYNNEI.

V is TRBV19 and J is TRBJ1-5, with D perhaps TRBD1 (6 bases). Trimming shortened V by 11 bases and J by 2 bases, and 22 bases separated the two germline ends. CDR3 size: 16 residues. Germline CDR1 and CDR2: LNHDA and SQIVND (reference sequence). The CDR3 region has the DNA TGTGCCTCTTCGGGGTGGGGGCTTGGCGGCAATCAGCCCCAGCATTTT. Protein sequence: CASSGWGLGGNQPQHF.

The V call is TRBV10-3, the J call TRBJ1-4, with TRBD1 identical over 7 bases. The CDR3 consists of 15 residues. The V gene end was trimmed by 2 bases and the J gene end by 8 bases; junction bases not matched to a gene: 8. In germline, CDR1 is ENHRY, CDR2 SYGVKD. The CDR3 spells CAISERRDRREKLFF. The CDR3 DNA sequence: TGTGCCATCAGTGAGCGGAGGGACAGAAGGGAAAAACTGTTTTTT.

The chain carries TRBV4-1 and TRBJ2-2; 9 bases are shared with TRBD2. Trimming cost V 2 bases and J 3 bases; bases outside gene matches: 10. The CDR3 covers 18 residues. Germline CDR1 is MGHRA and CDR2 is YSYEKL. CDR3 nucleotide sequence: TGCGCCAGCAGCCAATTCAATAGCGGGAGAACGGACACCGGGGAGCTGTTTTTT. It codes for CASSQFNSGRTDTGELFF.

The chain links TRBV12-3 or TRBV12-4 to TRBJ1-5; D call uncertain. V shed 5 bases and J shed 7 bases, with 9 bases lying between them. The CDR3 runs 12 residues. For the CDR3, the DNA is TGTGCCAGCAGTACGAACTTGCAGCCCCAGCATTTT. It yields the protein CASSTNLQPQHF.

The chain carries TRBV11-2 and TRBJ2-1; 8 bases line up with TRBD2. The CDR3 runs 15 residues. In germline, CDR1 is SGHAT, CDR2 FQNNGV. V was clipped by 4 bases and J by 10 bases; unmatched bases: 12. The CDR3 bases are TGTGCCAGCAGCTCCTTTAGCGGGAAGGGCGGAGAGCAGTTCTTC. Amino acids: CASSSFSGKGGEQFF.

The chain is built from TRBV18 and TRBJ1-1, with no clear D. The germline V gene encodes CDR1 KGHSH and CDR2 LQKENI. V lost 1 base, J lost 1 base, and 7 bases lay in between. This CDR3 region has 14 residues. CDR3 region: CASSPQSWNTEAFF. The CDR3 DNA follows: TGTGCCAGCTCACCACAGAGTTGGAACACTGAAGCTTTCTTT.